The clone carrying this T cell receptor (beta chain) was seen a handful of times. Primers used in a second PCR of about 6 to 11 cycles were a sample-barcoded 5' primer and a J-beta primer mix. TCRdb re-called the 5' RACE reads through MiXCR, storing one row per CDR3 protein. This table has hundreds of thousands of distinct CDR3 sequences, roughly 30% appearing once. This specimen comes from a study of blood T cells in healthy people across ages. This CDR3 is built from 14 residues. Germline CDR1 and CDR2: SGHTS and YDEGEE. Trimming cost V 0 bases and J 6 bases, with 9 bases left between them. Sequencing was performed on blood. This clonotype was obtained from a woman of 80 years or more in good health. The rearrangement uses TRBV5-8 and TRBJ2-2; D is undetermined. Here the CDR3 DNA reads TGTGCCAGCAGCTTGGAGGGATACTCCGGGGAGCTGTTTTTT. Translating it yields CASSLEGYSGELFF.